The TCR beta chain described here comes from a study of vaccination and CD4 T cells after COVID-19. Time point noted: late sampling 161 to 241 days after vaccination in three convalescent patients. Treatment in this sample: 10-day PBMC culture with coronavirus spike peptide pools or control peptides (ViraFEST assay). The culture of more than 1.5 million PBMCs per well included 8 to 10 IU/ml IL-2 and roughly 10 ug/ml peptide pools. Deletions cut 8 bases from V and 0 bases from J, with 13 bases between. The CDR3 contains 15 residues. The germline gives CDR1 KGHDR, CDR2 SFDVKD. A few counts support this clonotype. Its antigen is not known. At the Johns Hopkins FTIC core, DNA taken from cultured CD4+ T cells was sequenced by way of the Oncomine TCR Beta short-read assay. TCRdb fed the PCR reads into MiXCR, producing one record per CDR3 protein. The sample contains 20,000 to 25,000 distinct CDR3 sequences, approximately 41% of which appear only once.

The receptor was derived from a human donor who had recovered from COVID-19. The specimen comprised CD4+ T cells from blood, cultured in vitro, sampled about 7 months after SARS-CoV-2 vaccination. The chain links TRBV24-1 to TRBJ1-5; D might be TRBD1 (6 bases). In nucleotides, the CDR3 is TGTGCCACCAACCCGGACAGTTATAGCAATCAGCCCCAGCATTTT. It specifies CATNPDSYSNQPQHF.